What follows are 22 T cell receptor beta chains derived from one specimen sequenced in a study of siplizumab effects on memory and regulatory T cells. Assay used: immunoSEQ multiplex PCR; TCRdb lists only in-frame clones, some missing. Of about 120,000 clones listed, just under 95% are singletons. The sample consisted of non-Treg CD4+ T cells sorted from blood. These receptors came from a human donor in good health.

This clone occurred once. This rearrangement joins TRBV29-1 to TRBJ1-5; unclear D gene. The CDR3 sequence is 13 residues long. The germline gives CDR1 SQVTM, CDR2 ANQGSEA. Trimming took off 4 bases at V and 0 bases at J, with 7 bases between the two ends. CDR3 bases: TGCAGCGTTGTTTTGGCTAGCAATCAGCCCCAGCATTTT. Translating gives CSVVLASNQPQHF.

The chain joins TRBV6-5 to TRBJ1-2; D is possibly TRBD1 (6 bases). This CDR3 is 14 amino acids long. Germline CDR1 reads MNHEY; CDR2 reads SVGAGI. The V end was cut by 5 bases, the J end by 5 bases, with 15 bases between. The CDR3 nucleotides are TGTGCCAGCAGTCAGATTCACAGGGCTTATGGCTACACCTTC. Translated: CASSQIHRAYGYTF.

In DNA, the CDR3 is TGTGCTAGTGGTTTCCCTGACTACAGCGAGCAGTTCTTC. This encodes CASGFPDYSEQFF. The J gene is TRBJ2-1, the V gene TRBV12-5; TRBD2 might be the D (5 bases). This CDR3 has 13 residues. Germline lookup yields CDR1 LGHNT and CDR2 FRNRAP. The V and J ends lost 3 bases and 10 bases respectively, with 13 bases between them.

CDR3 loop: CALNTGARNEQFF. CDR3 nucleotides: TGTGCCTTGAACACCGGGGCCCGCAATGAGCAGTTCTTC. The rearrangement joins TRBV30 to TRBJ2-1; D possibly matches TRBD1 or TRBD2 (5 bases each). V lost 7 bases and J 6 bases, leaving 16 bases between the germline ends. Per the germline V gene, CDR1 is GTSNPN and CDR2 is SVGIG (reference sequence). There are 13 residues in the CDR3.

This clone was counted a single time. The chain uses TRBV2 and TRBJ1-5; 8 nucleotides align to TRBD1. There are 15 residues in the CDR3. The germline V gene has CDR1 SNHLY and CDR2 FYNNEI. V trimming: 6 bases; J trimming: 2 bases; junction bases outside the gene matches: 6. The CDR3 nucleotides read TGTGCCAGCAGACTGACAGGGGAAGGCAATCAGCCCCAGCATTTT. As protein: CASRLTGEGNQPQHF.

The chain links TRBV25-1 to TRBJ1-2; D is unresolved. Germline CDR1 reads MGHDK; CDR2 reads SYGVNS. V was cut by 4 bases and J by 7 bases, with 19 bases left in between. The CDR3 has 15 residues. The CDR3 loop reads CASSARISGKAGYTF. Here the CDR3 DNA reads TGTGCCAGCAGTGCCCGAATCAGCGGAAAAGCTGGCTACACCTTC.

As DNA, the CDR3 is TGCGCCAGCAGCCAAGGGAAGACTAGCGGGGGATACTCTGGGGCCAACGTCCTGACTTTC. It translates to CASSQGKTSGGYSGANVLTF. V usage is TRBV4-1 and J usage is TRBJ2-6; 12 nucleotides match TRBD2. CDR1 MGHRA and CDR2 YSYEKL come from the germline V gene. The CDR3 runs to 20 residues. V lost 1 base to trimming and J lost 0 bases; unmatched junction nucleotides: 7.

V usage is TRBV7-2 and J usage is TRBJ1-4; D is possibly TRBD1 (5 bases). The germline V gene encodes CDR1 SGHTA and CDR2 FQGNSA. There are 16 residues in the CDR3. Trimming took off 5 bases at V and 0 bases at J, with 13 bases between the two ends. Written as DNA, the CDR3 is TGTGCCAGCAGCACTCCAGGGTCTGCAACTAATGAAAAACTGTTTTTT. Translated: CASSTPGSATNEKLFF.

The chain couples TRBV10-1 to TRBJ2-7, with TRBD2 as a possible D gene (6 bases). Germline V gene lookup returns CDR1 WNHNN and CDR2 SYGVQD (reference sequence). Trimming left V 2 bases short and J 6 bases short, with 11 bases between. The CDR3 totals 13 residues. The CDR3 DNA reads as TGCGCCAGCAGTGAGCCCCTGGGGGGCGAGCAGTACTTC. This translates into CASSEPLGGEQYF.

The chain is built from TRBV7-3 and TRBJ2-7; D gene unclear. This CDR3 has 13 residues. Germline V gene data show CDR1 as SGHTA and CDR2 as FQGTGA. V shed 2 bases and J shed 0 bases, with 5 bases lying between them. CDR3 DNA: TGTGCCAGCAGCTTAGGAATCTCCTACGAGCAGTACTTC. Translation gives CASSLGISYEQYF. The whole variable domain, filled in from reference TRBV7-3 and TRBJ2-7, reads GAGVSQTPSNKVTEKGKYVELRCDPISGHTALYWYRQSLGQGPEFLIYFQGTGAADDSGLPNDRFFAVRPEGSVSTLKIQRTERGDSAVYLCASSLGISYEQYFGPGTRLTVT.

This chain connects TRBV7-3 to TRBJ2-1; weak D call: TRBD2 (5 bases). The ends were cut back, 3 bases at V and 4 bases at J, with 7 bases in the middle. The CDR3 covers 13 residues. Germline values: CDR1 SGHTA, CDR2 FQGTGA. CDR3 sequence (DNA): TGTGCCAGCAGCTTGGACTCTTACAATGAGCAGTTCTTC. The encoded protein is CASSLDSYNEQFF.

The rearrangement uses TRBV13 and TRBJ2-7; D gene uncertain. This CDR3 region has 12 residues. Between the trimmed V and J ends, which lost 5 bases and 2 bases, there was a span of 7 bases. Germline CDR1 and CDR2: PRHDT and FYEKMQ (reference sequence). CDR3 sequence (DNA): TGTGCCAGCAGCCTAACCCCCTACGAGCAGTACTTC. Encoded protein: CASSLTPYEQYF.

J is TRBJ1-2 and V is TRBV5-1; D call uncertain. Germline-derived CDR1 and CDR2 are SGHRS and YFSETQ. The CDR3 sequence is 14 residues long. The germline V and J ends were trimmed by 4 bases and 0 bases, with 10 bases remaining between them. DNA for the CDR3: TGCGCCAGCAGCGCGGACGGGGCTAACTATGGCTACACCTTC. It yields the protein CASSADGANYGYTF.

This clone was counted a few times. The V and J genes are TRBV2 and TRBJ2-2; unclear D gene. The CDR3 has 12 residues. V was trimmed by 8 bases and J by 7 bases, leaving 11 bases between them. The germline V gene has CDR1 SNHLY and CDR2 FYNNEI. The CDR3 sequence: CASSRGIGELFF. The CDR3 bases are TGTGCCAGCTCCCGAGGAATCGGGGAGCTGTTTTTT.

The J gene is TRBJ2-5, the V gene TRBV28, with 9 bases that match TRBD1. The CDR3 extends over 15 amino acids. Germline-derived CDR1 and CDR2 are MDHEN and SYDVKM. Trimming took 4 bases from V and 5 from J; bases not matched to a gene: 8. The CDR3 DNA follows: TGTGCCAGCAGTTCATTACAGGGGGCGCGGGAGACCCAGTACTTC. Amino acid sequence: CASSSLQGARETQYF.

This clone came up once. The genes are TRBV6-1 and TRBJ1-5, with D tentatively TRBD1 (5 bases). V was clipped by 1 base and J by 0 bases, with 10 bases between them. The CDR3 has 16 amino acids. Germline CDR1 MNHNS, CDR2 SASEGT. The CDR3 protein is CASSEGGWVSNQPQHF. The CDR3, as DNA: TGTGCCAGCAGTGAAGGGGGGTGGGTTAGCAATCAGCCCCAGCATTTT.

The rearrangement uses TRBV28 and TRBJ1-2; the D is unclear. The CDR3 extends over 12 amino acids. The ends were cut back, 8 bases at V and 2 bases at J, with 9 bases in the middle. Germline loops: CDR1 MDHEN, CDR2 SYDVKM. CDR3 sequence: CASWEGNYGYTF. The CDR3, as DNA: TGTGCCAGCTGGGAGGGAAACTATGGCTACACCTTC.

DNA of the CDR3: TGTGCCTGGAGTGTTGGGGGGAACACTGAAGCTTTCTTT. This gives the protein CAWSVGGNTEAFF. The V and J genes are TRBV30 and TRBJ1-1, with D perhaps TRBD1 (5 bases). CDR3 size: 13 residues. Trimming shortened V by 0 bases and J by 1 base, and 6 bases separated the two germline ends. The germline gives CDR1 GTSNPN, CDR2 SVGIG (reference sequence).

The rearrangement links TRBV7-9 to TRBJ2-5, with TRBD1 matching over 11 bases. Trimming removed 3 bases from V and 5 bases from J; junction bases left unmatched: 2. The CDR3 runs to 14 residues. The germline V gene encodes CDR1 SEHNR and CDR2 FQNEAQ (reference sequence). The CDR3: CASSFGQGAETQYF. The CDR3 nucleotides are TGTGCCAGCAGCTTTGGACAGGGGGCTGAGACCCAGTACTTC.

The rearrangement links TRBV5-1 to TRBJ2-1, with 8 positions matching TRBD1. CDR1 SGHRS and CDR2 YFSETQ come from the germline V gene. Trimming took 4 bases from V and 3 from J; bases not matched to a gene: 3. The CDR3 contains 14 residues. The CDR3 bases are TGCGCCAGCAGCCGGACAGGGATCTACAATGAGCAGTTCTTC. This codes for CASSRTGIYNEQFF.

The chain couples TRBV6-6 to TRBJ2-5, with no clear D. Trimming removed 8 bases at V and 4 bases at J, with 8 bases between. Per the germline V gene, CDR1 is MNHNY and CDR2 is SVGAGI (reference sequence). CDR3 length equals 11 residues. Written as DNA, the CDR3 is TGTGCCAGCTCAGGCGTAGAGACCCAGTACTTC. Protein: CASSGVETQYF.

The V call is TRBV30, the J call TRBJ2-3, with D perhaps matching TRBD1 or TRBD2 (6 bases each). Trimming stripped 6 bases from V and 3 bases from J, with 19 bases between. The CDR3 has 15 residues. Germline CDR1 and CDR2: GTSNPN and SVGIG (reference sequence). The CDR3 region is CACHPEQGGTDTQYF. The CDR3 DNA is TGTGCCTGCCACCCGGAACAGGGAGGAACAGATACGCAGTATTTT.